The present TCR beta chain was sequenced within a study of OX40 agonist ivuxolimab in advanced cancers. Overall study findings and caveats: There was clonal expansion of CD4+ and CD8+ blood T cells by week 6 at 0.1 to 3.0 mg/kg. CD8+ T cells were the subset that, on average, had more expanded clones than CD4+. Partial responders at 0.1-3.0 mg/kg showed near-lowest clonal expansion. Expanded peripheral T cells had an undetermined antigen specificity.

This CDR3 region has 16 residues. V was pared by 3 bases and J by 4 bases, with 7 bases of the junction left unmatched. Germline CDR1 is SGDLS and CDR2 is YYNGEE. Worth noting for this clone: What it binds is not known.

Libraries were prepared by immunoSEQ multiplex PCR; TCRdb keeps only in-frame clonotypes and omits some of them. The profile shows tens of thousands of clones, around 85% of them singletons. The chain joins TRBV9 to TRBJ1-3; 10 bases are shared with TRBD1. This specimen consisted of CD4+ or CD8+ T cells sorted from blood, obtained in a trial of the OX40 agonist ivuxolimab. This clonotype was sampled from an adult with an advanced solid tumor such as melanoma, head and neck, liver or kidney cancer. CDR3 loop: CASSAPGTGVGNTIYF. The CDR3 DNA reads TGTGCCAGCAGCGCACCCGGGACAGGGGTCGGAAACACCATATATTTT.